What follows are 14 T cell receptor beta chains derived from one specimen sequenced in a study of regulatory and conventional T cells in RAG deficiency. Conventional CD4+ T cells were sorted from blood as CD25-low CD127-high cells. Measured with immunoSEQ multiplex PCR; TCRdb has only the in-frame clones, and not every one. Among tens of thousands of clones listed, 85% to 90% were seen once. These data were likewise used in another study, on regulatory T cells. That investigation notes: The PCR used 52 TRBV and 13 TRBJ primers.

Sequencing was done on a sample of CD4+ effector T cells sorted from blood. The receptors were gathered from a human donor in good health.

This chain connects TRBV7-9 to TRBJ2-2, with D possibly matching TRBD2 (6 bases). The V and J ends lost 5 bases and 6 bases respectively, with 13 bases between them. Germline lookup yields CDR1 SEHNR and CDR2 FQNEAQ (reference sequence). The CDR3 length is 14 residues. CDR3 amino acids: CASSLTSSPGELFF. The CDR3 bases are TGTGCCAGCAGCCTCACTAGCTCCCCCGGGGAGCTGTTTTTT.

This chain uses TRBV5-1 with TRBJ2-5; TRBD2 matches 10 bases. The CDR3 extends over 16 amino acids. Germline lookup yields CDR1 SGHRS and CDR2 YFSETQ. The ends lost 0 bases at V and 2 bases at J; junction bases unmatched: 4. CDR3 residues: CASSLATSGMQETQYF. CDR3 coding DNA: TGCGCCAGCAGCTTGGCTACTAGCGGGATGCAAGAGACCCAGTACTTC.

The chain links TRBV19 to TRBJ2-5; TRBD1 agrees at 7 bases. The trim removed 8 bases at V and 1 base at J, leaving 13 bases unmatched. CDR3 size: 16 residues. Germline loops: CDR1 LNHDA, CDR2 SQIVND (reference sequence). CDR3 in DNA: TGTGCCAGTGGAACCTACTCGACAGGGCTCCAAGAGACCCAGTACTTC. Encoded protein: CASGTYSTGLQETQYF. The full variable domain, in which reference TRBV19 and TRBJ2-5 provide the parts outside the CDR3, is DGGITQSPKYLFRKEGQNVTLSCEQNLNHDAMYWYRQDPGQGLRLIYYSQIVNDFQKGDIAEGYSVSREKKESFPLTVTSAQKNPTAFYLCASGTYSTGLQETQYFGPGTRLLVL.

This chain links TRBV23-1 with TRBJ2-7; D might be TRBD1 (7 bases). TRBV23-1 is marked as an open reading frame, function uncertain. V lost 6 bases, J lost 3 bases, and 15 bases lay in between. The CDR3 spans 14 residues. CDR3 amino acids: CASSQGGQGYEQYF. The CDR3, as DNA: TGCGCCAGCAGCCAGGGGGGCCAAGGCTACGAGCAGTACTTC.

The rearrangement uses TRBV5-1 and TRBJ1-4, with D possibly matching TRBD1 (6 bases). Germline V gives CDR1 SGHRS, CDR2 YFSETQ. Trimming took off 1 base at V and 8 bases at J, with 9 bases between the two ends. The CDR3 length is 13 residues. Here the CDR3 reads CASSLIGGEKLFF. In nucleotides, the CDR3 is TGCGCCAGCAGCTTGATAGGGGGAGAAAAACTGTTTTTT.

The genes are TRBV28 and TRBJ1-1; D gene ambiguous. The CDR3 loop spans 13 amino acids. V was clipped by 5 bases and J by 6 bases, with 13 bases between them. Germline CDR1 and CDR2: MDHEN and SYDVKM. The DNA of the CDR3 is TGTGCCAGCAGTCTCGAGTGGGATGCTGAAGCTTTCTTT. Its translation is CASSLEWDAEAFF.

J is TRBJ1-2 and V is TRBV18; the D gene is possibly TRBD1 (6 bases). Germline V gene data show CDR1 as KGHSH and CDR2 as LQKENI. V lost 1 base and J 8 bases, leaving 11 bases between the germline ends. The CDR3 totals 13 residues. The chain's CDR3 is CASSPRTASGYTF. Here the CDR3 DNA reads TGTGCCAGCTCACCACGGACAGCCTCCGGCTACACCTTC.

The rearrangement joins TRBV5-1 to TRBJ2-2; D is ambiguous. The CDR3 covers 15 residues. Trimming removed 0 bases from V and 2 bases from J, with 8 bases in between. Germline values: CDR1 SGHRS, CDR2 YFSETQ. CDR3 residues: CASSLAGLNTGELFF. Written as DNA, the CDR3 is TGCGCCAGCAGCTTGGCTGGGCTCAACACCGGGGAGCTGTTTTTT.

The V and J genes are TRBV7-8 and TRBJ2-7, with TRBD1 as a possible D gene (5 bases). Germline CDR1 reads SGHVS; CDR2 reads FQNEAQ. This CDR3 spans 16 amino acids. V was trimmed by 3 bases and J by 5 bases, leaving 20 bases between them. In DNA, the CDR3 is TGTGCCAGCAGCTTTTCTAGAATGGGGCCGGGCCACGAGCAGTACTTC. Protein product: CASSFSRMGPGHEQYF.

This clone was picked up a small number of times. V gene TRBV19 combines with J gene TRBJ2-2; D possibly corresponds to TRBD1 (5 bases). This CDR3 comprises 14 residues. V lost 7 bases and J lost 1, with 10 bases in between. Germline V gives CDR1 LNHDA, CDR2 SQIVND (reference sequence). In DNA form, the CDR3 reads TGTGCCAGTACCCACACAGGGAACACCGGGGAGCTGTTTTTT. Translating it yields CASTHTGNTGELFF.

This chain joins TRBV6-1 and TRBJ2-7, with 7 bases identical to TRBD1. V lost 5 bases to trimming and J lost 2 bases; unmatched junction nucleotides: 6. Germline V CDR1 and CDR2: MNHNS, SASEGT. The CDR3 runs 14 residues. The DNA of the CDR3 is TGTGCCAGCAGTACCGGAACAGGGGCCTACGAGCAGTACTTC. Protein sequence: CASSTGTGAYEQYF.

The gene calls are TRBV18 and TRBJ2-1; 9 bases are shared with TRBD1. V lost 1 base to trimming and J lost 7 bases; unmatched junction nucleotides: 5. The CDR3 has 15 residues. The V gene's germline CDR1 is KGHSH and CDR2 LQKENI. DNA for the CDR3: TGTGCCAGCTCACCACTAGACAGGGGGAGAAATGAGCAGTTCTTC. Protein sequence: CASSPLDRGRNEQFF.

This chain uses TRBV6-5 with TRBJ1-2; 8 bases are shared with TRBD1. This CDR3 has 12 residues. From germline, CDR1 is MNHEY and CDR2 SVGAGI. The V segment lost 6 bases and the J segment 7 bases; nucleotides outside the gene matches: 4. CDR3 sequence: CASSPGGGGYTF. The CDR3 region has the DNA TGTGCCAGCAGCCCAGGGGGCGGTGGCTACACCTTC.

This chain joins TRBV15 and TRBJ2-1, with 8 bases identical to TRBD1. The trim removed 4 bases at V and 4 bases at J, leaving 6 bases unmatched. Germline CDR1 and CDR2: LNHNV and YYDKDF (reference sequence). The CDR3 runs 15 residues. The DNA of the CDR3 is TGTGCCACCAGCATTAAGACAGGGGTTTACAATGAGCAGTTCTTC. Residues: CATSIKTGVYNEQFF.